These T cell receptor beta chains were read from a single sample in a study of shared clonotypes between healthy human individuals. The table came from immunoSEQ multiplex PCR; TCRdb's copy has only in-frame clones and leaves some out. The sample contains about 2 million clones, 85% to 95% of which appear only once. The sequenced material came from naive CD4+ T cells sorted from blood. These receptors were collected from a man aged 18 to 35 in good health. The CDR3 runs from the conserved cysteine through the conserved F or W. Each record gives: clone size, J gene, V gene, D gene, CDR3 protein, CDR3 DNA. The D gene is left open where the match is weak. Clone size is not always given. Where it is, it says once, few, many or a class for expanded clones.

NA | TRBJ1-2 | TRBV30 | NA | CAWRVKQPGGDYGYTF | TGTGCCTGGAGAGTGAAGCAACCTGGTGGGGACTATGGCTACACCTTC
once | TRBJ1-2 | TRBV25-1 | NA | CASSMAGDNYGYTF | TGTGCCAGCAGTATGGCGGGGGACAACTATGGCTACACCTTC
NA | TRBJ1-6 | TRBV6-6 | NA | CASSEQGSYNSPLHF | TGTGCCAGCAGCGAACAGGGCTCCTATAATTCACCCCTCCACTTT
once | TRBJ1-1 | TRBV28 | TRBD1 | CASSLLPSGTGGKTEAFF | TGTGCCAGCAGTTTACTCCCCTCCGGGACAGGGGGCAAAACTGAAGCTTTCTTT
NA | TRBJ1-3 | TRBV6-6 | NA | CASSSTGHTGNTIYF | TGTGCCAGCAGTTCAACGGGACACACTGGAAACACCATATATTTT
NA | TRBJ2-5 | TRBV5-4 | NA | CASSPGPSGQETQYF | TGTGCCAGCAGCCCGGGGCCGTCAGGGCAAGAGACCCAGTACTTC
NA | TRBJ2-3 | TRBV19 | TRBD1 | CASKGADGTDTQYF | TGTGCCAGTAAGGGGGCGGATGGCACAGATACGCAGTATTTT
NA | TRBJ2-1 | TRBV2 | NA | CASSEQRSSYNEQFF | TGTGCCAGCAGTGAGCAGCGGAGCTCCTACAATGAGCAGTTCTTC
NA | TRBJ2-1 | TRBV7-9 | TRBD2 | CASSFIAGGRREQFF | TGTGCCAGCAGCTTCATAGCGGGGGGGCGGCGCGAGCAGTTCTTC
NA | TRBJ1-4 | TRBV6-5 | NA | CASSYEGPEKLFF | TGTGCCAGCAGTTACGAGGGACCGGAAAAACTGTTTTTT
NA | TRBJ1-2 | TRBV5-1 | NA | CASSLGLLPATVKTGYTF | TGCGCCAGCAGCTTGGGCCTCCTTCCAGCAACAGTCAAGACGGGCTACACCTTC
NA | TRBJ2-1 | TRBV9 | NA | CASSASSLAVNEQFF | TGTGCCAGCAGCGCTAGCAGCCTCGCCGTCAATGAGCAGTTCTTC
NA | TRBJ1-1 | TRBV5-1 | NA | CASSRYGGANTEAFF | TGCGCCAGCAGCAGATATGGGGGCGCCAACACTGAAGCTTTCTTT
NA | TRBJ1-2 | TRBV7-2 | NA | CASSQVRGPPLPGYTF | TGTGCCAGCAGCCAAGTTAGGGGTCCCCCGTTACCGGGCTACACCTTC
NA | TRBJ1-1 | TRBV5-4 | TRBD1 | CASSLARRGTVNTEAFF | TGTGCCAGCAGCTTGGCCCGTCGTGGGACAGTCAACACTGAAGCTTTCTTT
NA | TRBJ1-1 | TRBV1 | NA | CTSSHSVPNRDMNTEAFF | TGCACCAGCAGCCACTCAGTACCAAACAGAGATATGAACACTGAAGCTTTCTTT
once | TRBJ2-7 | TRBV7-9 | TRBD1 | CASSSRTGKTSYEQYF | TGTGCCAGCAGCTCAAGGACAGGGAAGACCTCCTACGAGCAGTACTTC
once | TRBJ1-3 | TRBV6-1 | NA | CASRAGSGNTIYF | TGTGCCAGCAGGGCAGGGTCTGGAAACACCATATATTTT
NA | TRBJ1-3 | TRBV6-5 | NA | CASSQDSYSGNTIYF | TGTGCCAGCAGTCAGGACTCCTACTCTGGAAACACCATATATTTT
NA | TRBJ2-3 | TRBV7-8 | TRBD2 | CASSLLSGTLTDTQYF | TGTGCCAGCAGCTTACTCAGCGGGACTTTGACAGATACGCAGTATTTT
NA | TRBJ2-3 | TRBV12-1 | NA | CASSEGRPGISTDTQYF | TGTGCCAGCAGTGAGGGGCGTCCCGGGATTAGCACAGATACGCAGTATTTT
NA | TRBJ2-5 | TRBV10-3 | NA | CAISVGVGETQYF | TGTGCCATCAGTGTCGGGGTGGGGGAGACCCAGTACTTC
NA | TRBJ2-3 | TRBV6-5 | NA | CASSYKGGTDTQYF | TGTGCCAGCAGTTACAAGGGGGGCACAGATACGCAGTATTTT
NA | TRBJ1-4 | TRBV5-4 | NA | CASGPGDGGEKLFF | TGTGCCAGCGGACCAGGGGATGGTGGTGAAAAACTGTTTTTT
NA | TRBJ1-5 | TRBV11-2 | NA | CASSLKGMGQPQHF | TGTGCCAGCAGCTTAAAGGGGATGGGTCAGCCCCAGCATTTT
NA | TRBJ1-2 | TRBV2 | NA | CASRMGLEGYTF | TGTGCCAGCAGGATGGGGTTGGAAGGCTACACCTTC
NA | TRBJ1-5 | TRBV15 | TRBD1 | CATSRAGTGANFRPQHF | TGTGCCACCAGCAGAGCCGGGACAGGGGCCAATTTTAGGCCCCAGCATTTT
NA | TRBJ2-3 | TRBV7-9 | TRBD1 | CASIRDRTGGDTQYF | TGTGCCAGCATTAGGGACAGGACTGGCGGAGATACGCAGTATTTT
NA | TRBJ2-3 | TRBV6-6 | NA | CASSYLTDTQYF | TGTGCCAGCAGTTATCTCACAGATACGCAGTATTTT
NA | TRBJ2-2 | TRBV6-1 | TRBD2 | CASSAPSGGPTGELFF | TGTGCCAGCAGTGCTCCCAGCGGGGGGCCCACCGGGGAGCTGTTTTTT
NA | TRBJ2-7 | TRBV7-9 | NA | CASSPEGVYEQYF | TGTGCCAGCAGCCCGGAGGGGGTATACGAGCAGTACTTC
NA | TRBJ2-7 | TRBV7-8 | TRBD1 | CASSLRGQGSRNEQYF | TGTGCCAGCAGCTTAAGGGGACAGGGTAGTAGGAACGAGCAGTACTTC
NA | TRBJ2-2 | TRBV7-2 | NA | CASSLYTGSPGELFF | TGTGCCAGCAGCTTGTATACGGGATCCCCCGGGGAGCTGTTTTTT
NA | TRBJ2-7 | TRBV5-4 | NA | CASSVSGTGDEQYF | TGTGCCAGCAGCGTGTCCGGGACGGGGGACGAGCAGTACTTC
few | TRBJ2-5 | TRBV6-6 | NA | CASSSLETQYF | TGTGCCAGCAGCTCCTTAGAGACCCAGTACTTC
NA | TRBJ2-5 | TRBV5-1 | TRBD2 | CASSLLAAQETQYF | TGCGCCAGCAGCTTACTAGCGGCTCAAGAGACCCAGTACTTC
NA | TRBJ1-1 | TRBV13 | NA | CASSVLPNTEAFF | TGTGCCAGCAGCGTACTACCGAACACTGAAGCTTTCTTT
NA | TRBJ2-3 | TRBV30 | TRBD2 | CASLLAGGRTDTQYF | TGTGCCTCACTACTAGCGGGGGGTAGGACAGATACGCAGTATTTT
NA | TRBJ1-2 | TRBV30 | NA | CAWSRDPYGYTF | TGTGCCTGGAGTAGGGACCCTTATGGCTACACCTTC
few | TRBJ1-6 | TRBV6-5 | TRBD1 | CASSYSRDSTNSPLHF | TGTGCCAGCAGTTACTCGAGGGACAGTACTAATTCACCCCTCCACTTT
NA | TRBJ2-5 | TRBV7-6 | TRBD1 | CASSPGTEGTQYF | TGTGCCAGCAGCCCCGGGACAGAGGGGACCCAGTACTTC
NA | TRBJ2-3 | TRBV5-1 | NA | CASSLQASSTDTQYF | TGCGCCAGCAGCTTGCAAGCGTCTAGCACAGATACGCAGTATTTT
NA | TRBJ1-4 | TRBV6-5 | TRBD1 | CASRPTGLTNEKLFF | TGTGCCAGCAGACCGACAGGGCTTACTAATGAAAAACTGTTTTTT
NA | TRBJ2-7 | TRBV9 | NA | CASSVAIAEVYEQYF | TGTGCCAGCAGCGTAGCAATAGCGGAGGTCTACGAGCAGTACTTC
NA | TRBJ2-2 | TRBV10-2 | NA | CASSPSGSIPPGELFF | TGCGCCAGCAGCCCATCCGGCTCCATTCCACCCGGGGAGCTGTTTTTT
once | TRBJ1-2 | TRBV7-2 | TRBD1 | CASSQGQSYGYTF | TGTGCCAGCAGCCAGGGACAGTCGTATGGCTACACCTTC
NA | TRBJ1-2 | TRBV5-1 | NA | CASSLGGDTVLYGYTF | TGCGCCAGCAGCTTGGGAGGTGACACTGTACTCTATGGCTACACCTTC
NA | TRBJ2-7 | TRBV6-5 | TRBD1 | CANSYRDRGYYEQYF | TGTGCCAATTCCTACCGGGACAGGGGCTACTACGAGCAGTACTTC
NA | TRBJ1-2 | TRBV6-1 | TRBD1 | CASRGGADYGYTF | TGTGCCAGCAGAGGGGGCGCAGACTATGGCTACACCTTC
NA | TRBJ1-1 | TRBV7-9 | TRBD1 | CASSRLPGQGNTEAFF | TGTGCCAGCAGCCGATTACCGGGACAGGGGAACACTGAAGCTTTCTTT
NA | TRBJ2-7 | TRBV25-1 | NA | CASSDLRSDLYEQYF | TGTGCCAGCAGTGACCTTCGGTCAGACTTATACGAGCAGTACTTC
NA | TRBJ2-7 | TRBV9 | TRBD2 | CASSPSASSGRSHEQYF | TGTGCCAGCAGCCCCTCCGCTTCTAGCGGGAGATCCCACGAGCAGTACTTC
NA | TRBJ2-7 | TRBV6-1 | TRBD1 | CASSLTGVGYEQYF | TGTGCCAGCAGTTTGACAGGGGTAGGCTACGAGCAGTACTTC
NA | TRBJ1-5 | TRBV30 | NA | CAWSQRWGNQPQHF | TGTGCCTGGTCACAGAGATGGGGCAATCAGCCCCAGCATTTT
NA | TRBJ2-5 | TRBV5-5 | TRBD1 | CASSPEGQGAGETQYF | TGTGCCAGCAGCCCGGAGGGACAGGGGGCAGGAGAGACCCAGTACTTC